Listed below are T cell receptor beta chains from one sample, sequenced in a study of blood T cell repertoires in COVID-19. The protocol was immunoSEQ multiplex PCR, while the TCRdb copy is restricted to in-frame clones and leaves out a portion. The table records 150,000 to 200,000 clones, roughly 80% of them present only once. Sequencing was carried out using PBMCs or T cells enriched from blood (not recorded which). These receptor sequences come from a man aged 50 to 59 who had recovered from COVID-19. Each CDR3 is given with its conserved first and last residue. The order of the fields is J gene, CDR3 length, V gene, D gene, CDR3 protein, CDR3 DNA. A D gene is named only where the DNA matches it firmly.

>TRBJ2-7|16|TRBV28|TRBD1
CASSPTPWDRSYEQYF
TGTGCCAGCAGTCCAACTCCCTGGGACAGATCCTACGAGCAGTACTTC
>TRBJ1-4|14|TRBV28|NA
CASSFLGGDEKLFF
TGTGCCAGCAGTTTTCTGGGGGGGGATGAAAAACTGTTTTTT
>TRBJ1-3|15|TRBV18|NA
CASSAGVSSGNTIYF
TGTGCCAGCTCGGCAGGGGTTAGCTCTGGAAACACCATATATTTT
>TRBJ1-1|11|TRBV29-1|NA
CSYRENTEAFF
TGCAGCTACAGGGAGAACACTGAAGCTTTCTTT
>TRBJ2-7|14|TRBV27|TRBD2
CASSFSGRQNEQYF
TGTGCCAGCAGTTTTAGCGGGAGGCAAAACGAGCAGTACTTC
>TRBJ1-3|13|TRBV30|NA
CAWSRDRGNTIYF
TGTGCCTGGAGTCGTGACAGGGGAAACACCATATATTTT
>TRBJ2-7|13|TRBV6-1|NA
CASSDRVNYEQYF
TGTGCCAGCAGTGACAGGGTTAACTACGAGCAGTACTTC
>TRBJ1-2|9|TRBV19|NA
CASPDGYTF
TGTGCCAGCCCTGATGGCTACACCTTC
>TRBJ1-4|15|TRBV27|TRBD1
CASSMGQLPNEKLFF
TGTGCCAGCAGTATGGGACAGTTACCTAATGAAAAACTGTTTTTT
>TRBJ1-1|15|TRBV7-3|NA
CASSLTPGASSEAFF
TGTGCCAGCAGCTTAACCCCAGGCGCCTCCTCTGAAGCTTTCTTT
>TRBJ2-3|14|TRBV5-1|NA
CASSPDTSTDTQYF
TGCGCCAGCAGCCCGGACACTAGCACAGATACGCAGTATTTT
>TRBJ2-3|15|TRBV7-2|TRBD2
CASIAGLGVSDTQYF
TGTGCCAGCATCGCCGGACTAGGAGTATCAGATACGCAGTATTTT
>TRBJ1-2|16|TRBV19|NA
CASSTIPRTDLYGYTF
TGTGCCAGTAGTACTATTCCCCGGACAGATCTTTACGGCTACACCTTC
>TRBJ2-1|16|TRBV7-3|TRBD2
CASSKTSGGPDNEQFF
TGTGCCAGCAGCAAGACTAGCGGGGGCCCTGACAATGAGCAGTTCTTC
>TRBJ1-5|16|TRBV28|NA
CASSLGRASGNQPQHF
TGTGCCAGCAGTCTAGGCAGGGCTAGCGGCAATCAGCCCCAGCATTTT
>TRBJ1-1|15|TRBV28|TRBD1
CASSGTGLMNTEAFF
TGTGCCAGCAGTGGGACAGGGCTTATGAACACTGAAGCTTTCTTT
>TRBJ1-1|13|TRBV28|NA
CAGAPALNTEAFF
TGTGCCGGGGCCCCGGCACTGAACACTGAAGCTTTCTTT
>TRBJ2-3|11|TRBV20-1|NA
CSARLTDTQYF
TGCAGTGCTAGACTCACAGATACGCAGTATTTT
>TRBJ2-7|16|TRBV15|TRBD2
CATSATIGTTLYEQYF
TGTGCCACCAGCGCCACAATTGGGACTACCCTCTACGAGCAGTACTTC
>TRBJ1-4|16|TRBV28|TRBD1
CASGGQSLATNEKLFF
TGTGCCAGCGGGGGACAGTCACTCGCAACTAATGAAAAACTGTTTTTT
>TRBJ1-1|13|TRBV6-6|NA
CASSSLTNTEAFF
TGTGCCAGCAGTTCCCTGACAAACACTGAAGCTTTCTTT
>TRBJ2-2|16|TRBV7-3|NA
CASSTSGTRGTGELFF
TGTGCCAGCAGCACTTCCGGGACAAGAGGGACCGGGGAGCTGTTTTTT
>TRBJ2-7|11|TRBV12-3/TRBV12-4|NA
CASSQGGEQYF
TGTGCCAGCAGCCAGGGCGGCGAGCAGTACTTC